This T cell receptor (beta chain) derives from a study of technical replicates of blood from several donors. Libraries were prepared by immunoSEQ multiplex PCR; TCRdb keeps only in-frame clonotypes and omits some of them. This table has 70,000 or so clones, 80% to 90% appearing once. Germline V CDR1 and CDR2: SGDLS, YYNGEE. CDR3 length: 16 amino acids. Trimming took 0 bases from V and 4 from J, leaving 15 bases between them. This clonotype originated in a human donor in good health. Some clones in this sample may be carry-over from other donors' samples. Source material: PBMCs. The chain couples TRBV9 to TRBJ2-3; D might be TRBD2 (6 bases). For the CDR3, the DNA is TGTGCCAGCAGCGTAGTCGCGGGGAAAATGGCAGATACGCAGTATTTT. It yields the protein CASSVVAGKMADTQYF.